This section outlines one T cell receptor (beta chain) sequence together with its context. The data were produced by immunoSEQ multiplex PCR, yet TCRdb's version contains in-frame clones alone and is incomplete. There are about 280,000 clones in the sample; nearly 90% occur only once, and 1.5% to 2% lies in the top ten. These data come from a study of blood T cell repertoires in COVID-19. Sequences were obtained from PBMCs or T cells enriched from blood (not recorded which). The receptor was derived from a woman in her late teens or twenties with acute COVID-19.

This CDR3 is CASSIWRGSSGANVLTF. In nucleotides, the CDR3 is TGTGCCAGTAGTATTTGGCGGGGAAGCTCTGGGGCCAACGTCCTGACTTTC. The chain recombines TRBV19 with TRBJ2-6; D possibly corresponds to TRBD2 (6 bases). The CDR3 consists of 17 residues. Trimming left V 3 bases short and J 0 bases short, with 12 bases between. Germline V gene lookup returns CDR1 LNHDA and CDR2 SQIVND (reference sequence).